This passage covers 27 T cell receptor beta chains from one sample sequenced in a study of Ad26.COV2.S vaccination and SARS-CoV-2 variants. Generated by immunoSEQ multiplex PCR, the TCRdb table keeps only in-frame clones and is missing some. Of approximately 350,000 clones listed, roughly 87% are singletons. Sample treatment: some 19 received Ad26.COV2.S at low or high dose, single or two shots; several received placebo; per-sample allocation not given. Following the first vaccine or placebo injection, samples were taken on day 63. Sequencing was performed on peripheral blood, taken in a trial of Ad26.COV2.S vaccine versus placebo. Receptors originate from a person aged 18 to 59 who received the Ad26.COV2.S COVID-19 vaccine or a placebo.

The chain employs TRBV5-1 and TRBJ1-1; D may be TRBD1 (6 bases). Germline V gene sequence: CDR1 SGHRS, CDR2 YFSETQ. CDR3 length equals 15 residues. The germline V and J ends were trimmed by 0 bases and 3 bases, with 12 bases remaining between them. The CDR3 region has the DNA TGCGCCAGCAGCTTGGCCCCGGGGGCGGACACTGAAGCTTTCTTT. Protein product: CASSLAPGADTEAFF.

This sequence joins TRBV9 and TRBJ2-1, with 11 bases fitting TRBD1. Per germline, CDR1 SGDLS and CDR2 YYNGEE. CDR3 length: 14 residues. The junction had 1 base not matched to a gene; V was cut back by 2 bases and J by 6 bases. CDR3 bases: TGTGCCAGCAGCGTCGGGACAGGGGGCAATGAGCAGTTCTTC. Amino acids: CASSVGTGGNEQFF. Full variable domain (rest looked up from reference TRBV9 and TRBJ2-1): DSGVTQTPKHLITATGQRVTLRCSPRSGDLSVYWYQQSLDQGLQFLIQYYNGEERAKGNILERFSAQQFPDLHSELNLSSLELGDSALYFCASSVGTGGNEQFFGPGTRLTVL.

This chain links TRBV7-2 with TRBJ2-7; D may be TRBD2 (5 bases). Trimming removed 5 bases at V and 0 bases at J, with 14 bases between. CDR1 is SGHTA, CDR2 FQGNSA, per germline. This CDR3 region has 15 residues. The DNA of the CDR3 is TGTGCCAGCAGCCCAACTAGTGTGGGCTCCTACGAGCAGTACTTC. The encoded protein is CASSPTSVGSYEQYF.

CDR3 amino acids: CASSHERVEQYF. CDR3 bases: TGTGCCAGCAGCCACGAGAGGGTCGAGCAGTACTTC. This chain joins TRBV6-5 and TRBJ2-7, with D maybe TRBD2 (5 bases). Germline assignment: CDR1 MNHEY and CDR2 SVGAGI. The CDR3 totals 12 residues. V gave up 6 bases and J gave up 6 bases, with 12 bases separating them.

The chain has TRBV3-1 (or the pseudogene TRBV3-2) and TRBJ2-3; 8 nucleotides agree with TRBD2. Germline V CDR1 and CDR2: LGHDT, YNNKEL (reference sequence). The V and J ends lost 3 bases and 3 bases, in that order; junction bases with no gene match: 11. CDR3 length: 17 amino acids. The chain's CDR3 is CASSHGLRGAGTDTQYF. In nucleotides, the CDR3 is TGTGCCAGCAGCCATGGGCTGCGGGGGGCCGGGACAGATACGCAGTATTTT.

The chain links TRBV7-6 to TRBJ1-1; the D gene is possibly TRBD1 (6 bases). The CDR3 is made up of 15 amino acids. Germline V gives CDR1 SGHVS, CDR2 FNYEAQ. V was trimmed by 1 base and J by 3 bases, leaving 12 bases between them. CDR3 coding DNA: TGTGCCAGCAGCTTAGGATTTTCAGGGGACACTGAAGCTTTCTTT. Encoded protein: CASSLGFSGDTEAFF.

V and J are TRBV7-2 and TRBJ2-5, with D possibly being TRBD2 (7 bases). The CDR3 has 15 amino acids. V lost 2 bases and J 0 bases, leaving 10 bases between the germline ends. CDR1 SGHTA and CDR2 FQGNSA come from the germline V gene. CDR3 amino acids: CASSLTGGNQETQYF. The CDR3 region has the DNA TGTGCCAGCAGCTTAACGGGGGGCAACCAAGAGACCCAGTACTTC.

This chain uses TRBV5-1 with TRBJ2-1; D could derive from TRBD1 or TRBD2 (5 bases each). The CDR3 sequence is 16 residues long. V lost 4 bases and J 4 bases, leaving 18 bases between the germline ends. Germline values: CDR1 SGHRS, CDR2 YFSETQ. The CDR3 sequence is CASSIIAGSGYNEQFF. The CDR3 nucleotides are TGCGCCAGCAGCATAATAGCAGGGTCGGGATACAATGAGCAGTTCTTC.

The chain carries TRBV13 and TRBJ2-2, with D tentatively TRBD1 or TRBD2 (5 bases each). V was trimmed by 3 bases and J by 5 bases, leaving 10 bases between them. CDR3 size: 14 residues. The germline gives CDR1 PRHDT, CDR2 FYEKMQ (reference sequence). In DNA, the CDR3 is TGTGCCAGCAGCTTGGGGGTACGGACCGGGGAGCTGTTTTTT. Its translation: CASSLGVRTGELFF.

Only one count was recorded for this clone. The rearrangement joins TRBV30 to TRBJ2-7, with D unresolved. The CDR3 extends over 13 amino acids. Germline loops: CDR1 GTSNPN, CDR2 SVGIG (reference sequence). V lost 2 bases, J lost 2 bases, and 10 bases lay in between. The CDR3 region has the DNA TGTGCCTGGAGTAGTATGGGTCCCTACGAGCAGTACTTC. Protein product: CAWSSMGPYEQYF.

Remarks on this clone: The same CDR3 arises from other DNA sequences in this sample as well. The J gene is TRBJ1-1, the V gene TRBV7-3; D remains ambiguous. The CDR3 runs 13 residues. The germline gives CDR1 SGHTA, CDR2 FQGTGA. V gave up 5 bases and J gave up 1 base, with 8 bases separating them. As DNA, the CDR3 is TGTGCCAGCAGCCTGGAGGGGAACACTGAAGCTTTCTTT. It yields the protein CASSLEGNTEAFF.

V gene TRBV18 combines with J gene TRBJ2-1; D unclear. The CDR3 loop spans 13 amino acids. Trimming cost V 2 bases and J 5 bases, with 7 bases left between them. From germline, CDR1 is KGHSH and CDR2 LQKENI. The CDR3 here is CASSPGQDNEQFF. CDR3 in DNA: TGTGCCAGCTCACCAGGGCAGGACAATGAGCAGTTCTTC.

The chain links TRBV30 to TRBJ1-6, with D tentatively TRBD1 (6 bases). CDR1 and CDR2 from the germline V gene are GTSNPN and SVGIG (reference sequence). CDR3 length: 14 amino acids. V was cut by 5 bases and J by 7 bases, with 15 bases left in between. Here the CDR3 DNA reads TGTGCCTGGTCCACAGGGTCTACCAATTCACCCCTCCACTTT. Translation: CAWSTGSTNSPLHF.

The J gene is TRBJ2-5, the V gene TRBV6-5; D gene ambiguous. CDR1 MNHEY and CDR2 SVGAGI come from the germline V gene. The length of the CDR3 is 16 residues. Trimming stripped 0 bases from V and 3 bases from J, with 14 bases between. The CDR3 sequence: CASSYSLTPVEETQYF. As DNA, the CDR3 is TGTGCCAGCAGTTACTCTCTGACCCCTGTGGAAGAGACCCAGTACTTC.

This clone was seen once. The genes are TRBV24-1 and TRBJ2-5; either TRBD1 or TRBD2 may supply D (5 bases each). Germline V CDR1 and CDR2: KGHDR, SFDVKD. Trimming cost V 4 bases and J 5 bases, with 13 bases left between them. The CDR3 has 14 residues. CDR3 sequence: CATSESGSRETQYF. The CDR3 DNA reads TGTGCCACCAGTGAGTCAGGGAGCAGGGAGACCCAGTACTTC.

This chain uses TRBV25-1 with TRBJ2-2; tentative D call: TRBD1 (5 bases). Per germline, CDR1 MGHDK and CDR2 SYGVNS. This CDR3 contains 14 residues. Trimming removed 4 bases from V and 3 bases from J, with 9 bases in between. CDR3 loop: CASSAGWYTGELFF. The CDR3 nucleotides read TGTGCCAGCAGTGCAGGGTGGTACACCGGGGAGCTGTTTTTT.

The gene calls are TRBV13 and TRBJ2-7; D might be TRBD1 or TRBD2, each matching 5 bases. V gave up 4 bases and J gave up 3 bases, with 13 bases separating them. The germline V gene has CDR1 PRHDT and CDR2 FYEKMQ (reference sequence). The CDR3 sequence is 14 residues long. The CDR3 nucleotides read TGTGCCAGCAGCTCGGGACCTGGGGACTACGAGCAGTACTTC. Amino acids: CASSSGPGDYEQYF.

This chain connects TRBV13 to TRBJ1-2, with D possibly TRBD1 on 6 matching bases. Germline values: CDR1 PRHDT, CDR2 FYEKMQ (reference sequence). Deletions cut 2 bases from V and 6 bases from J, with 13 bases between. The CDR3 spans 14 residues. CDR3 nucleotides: TGTGCCAGCAGCTTATTGCAGGGGTTGGATGGCTACACCTTC. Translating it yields CASSLLQGLDGYTF.

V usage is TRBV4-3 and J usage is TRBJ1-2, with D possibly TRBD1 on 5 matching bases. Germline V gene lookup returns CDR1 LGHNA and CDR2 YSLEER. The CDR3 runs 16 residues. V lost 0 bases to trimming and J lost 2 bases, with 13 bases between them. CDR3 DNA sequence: TGCGCCAGCAGCCAAGATCTTGGACAACTAAACTATGGCTACACCTTC. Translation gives CASSQDLGQLNYGYTF.

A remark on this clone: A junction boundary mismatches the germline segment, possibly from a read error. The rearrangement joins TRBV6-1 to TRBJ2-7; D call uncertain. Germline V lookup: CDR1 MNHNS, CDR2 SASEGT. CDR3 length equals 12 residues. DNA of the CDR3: TGTGCCAGTAGTGAAATTTGGTACGAGCAGTACTTC. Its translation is CASSEIWYEQYF.

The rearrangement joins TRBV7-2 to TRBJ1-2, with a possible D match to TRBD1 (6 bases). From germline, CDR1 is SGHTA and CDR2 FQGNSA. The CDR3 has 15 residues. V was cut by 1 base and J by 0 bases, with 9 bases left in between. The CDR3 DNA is TGTGCCAGCAGCTTAGTTGGGGGGCCTAACTATGGCTACACCTTC. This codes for CASSLVGGPNYGYTF.

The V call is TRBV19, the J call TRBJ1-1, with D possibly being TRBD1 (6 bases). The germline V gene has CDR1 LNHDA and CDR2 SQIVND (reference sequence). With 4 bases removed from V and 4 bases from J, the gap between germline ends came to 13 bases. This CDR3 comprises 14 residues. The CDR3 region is CASSTYTGSTEAFF. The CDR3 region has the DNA TGTGCCAGTAGTACCTATACAGGGAGCACTGAAGCTTTCTTT.

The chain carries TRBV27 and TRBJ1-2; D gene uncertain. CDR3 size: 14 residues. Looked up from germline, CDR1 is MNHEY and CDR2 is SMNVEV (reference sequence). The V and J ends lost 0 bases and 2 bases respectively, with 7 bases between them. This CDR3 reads CASSLSWSNYGYTF. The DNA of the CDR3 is TGTGCCAGCAGTTTATCCTGGTCCAACTATGGCTACACCTTC.

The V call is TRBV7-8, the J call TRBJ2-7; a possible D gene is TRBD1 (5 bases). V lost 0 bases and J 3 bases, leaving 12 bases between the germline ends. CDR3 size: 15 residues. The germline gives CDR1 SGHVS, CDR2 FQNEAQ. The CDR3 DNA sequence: TGTGCCAGCAGCTTAGCGCGTCAGGGTATCTACGAGCAGTACTTC. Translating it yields CASSLARQGIYEQYF.

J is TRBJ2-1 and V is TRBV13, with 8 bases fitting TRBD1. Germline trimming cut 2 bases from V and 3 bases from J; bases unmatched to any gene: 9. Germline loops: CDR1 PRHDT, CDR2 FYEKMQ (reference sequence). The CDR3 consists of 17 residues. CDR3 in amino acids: CASSLSDRTGHYNEQFF. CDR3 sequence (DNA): TGTGCCAGCAGCTTAAGCGATAGGACAGGGCACTACAATGAGCAGTTCTTC.

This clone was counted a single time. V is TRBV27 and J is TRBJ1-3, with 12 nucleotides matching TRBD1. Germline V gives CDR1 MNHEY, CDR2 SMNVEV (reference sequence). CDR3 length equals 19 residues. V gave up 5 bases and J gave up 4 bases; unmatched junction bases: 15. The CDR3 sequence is CASSPRKEGTGGSGNTIYF. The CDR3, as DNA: TGTGCCAGCAGTCCGCGTAAAGAAGGGACAGGGGGCTCGGGAAACACCATATATTTT.

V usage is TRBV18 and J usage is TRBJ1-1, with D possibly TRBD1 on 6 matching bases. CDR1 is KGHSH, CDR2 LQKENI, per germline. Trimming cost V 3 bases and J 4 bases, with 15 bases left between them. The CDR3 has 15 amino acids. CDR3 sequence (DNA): TGTGCCAGCTCACCCCGGACAGTTCGAAGCACTGAAGCTTTCTTT. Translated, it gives CASSPRTVRSTEAFF. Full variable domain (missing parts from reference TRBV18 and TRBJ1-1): NAGVMQNPRHLVRRRGQEARLRCSPMKGHSHVYWYRQLPEEGLKFMVYLQKENIIDESGMPKERFSAEFPKEGPSILRIQQVVRGDSAAYFCASSPRTVRSTEAFFGQGTRLTVV.